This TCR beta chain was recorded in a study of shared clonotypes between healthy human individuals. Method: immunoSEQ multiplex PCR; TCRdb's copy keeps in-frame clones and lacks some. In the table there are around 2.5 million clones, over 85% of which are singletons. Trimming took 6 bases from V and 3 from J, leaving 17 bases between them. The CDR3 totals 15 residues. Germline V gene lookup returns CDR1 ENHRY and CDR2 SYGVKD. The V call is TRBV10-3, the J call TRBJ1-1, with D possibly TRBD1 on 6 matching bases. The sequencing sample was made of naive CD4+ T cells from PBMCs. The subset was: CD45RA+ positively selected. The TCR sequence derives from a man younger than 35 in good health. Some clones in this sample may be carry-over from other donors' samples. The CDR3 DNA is TGTGCCATCAGGGATTCAGGGGTTGTAGACACTGAAGCTTTCTTT. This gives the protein CAIRDSGVVDTEAFF.